Listed below are T cell receptor beta chains from one sample, sequenced in a study of T cell responses to AZD1222 COVID-19 vaccine. Clones were read by immunoSEQ multiplex PCR, and TCRdb kept only the in-frame ones, dropping some. This table has roughly 99,000 clones, roughly 90% appearing once. The material sequenced was peripheral blood, taken 28 days after the second AZD1222 dose. These receptors came from an adult who received the AZD1222 COVID-19 vaccine. Each CDR3 is given with its conserved first and last residue. A D gene is named only where the DNA matches it firmly. A row's size may be missing; if present it is once, few, many or a size class.

once,TRBJ1-2,TRBV6-1,TRBD1,TGTGCCAGCAGTGAAGAGGCAGGGGGGGGCTATGGCTACACCTTC,CASSEEAGGGYGYTF
once,TRBJ2-1,TRBV28,TRBD2,TGTGCCAGCAGTTTATTCCCGGGACTAGTCAGTTACAATGAGCAGTTCTTC,CASSLFPGLVSYNEQFF
NA,TRBJ1-2,TRBV4-1,TRBD1,TGCGCCAGCAGCCAAGCGGACAGGGGCTATGGCTACACCTTC,CASSQADRGYGYTF
NA,TRBJ2-7,TRBV27,NA,TGTGCCAGCAGTGACGGTTCCTACGAGCAGTACTTC,CASSDGSYEQYF
NA,TRBJ1-1,TRBV13,NA,TGTGCCAGCAGTCGACAGGACACTGAAGCTTTCTTT,CASSRQDTEAFF
NA,TRBJ2-3,TRBV19,NA,TGTGCCAGTAGCGTTACAGGGAGGGCGGCAGATACGCAGTATTTT,CASSVTGRAADTQYF
NA,TRBJ2-2,TRBV11-2,NA,TGTGCCAGCAGCTTAGACCAGCAGATAAACACCGGGGAGCTGTTTTTT,CASSLDQQINTGELFF
NA,TRBJ2-1,TRBV5-6,TRBD2,TGTGCCAGCAGCTTGAGACTAGCGGGGGGCCGAAGCAATGAGCAGTTCTTC,CASSLRLAGGRSNEQFF
NA,TRBJ1-1,TRBV18,NA,TGTGCCAGCTCACCACGATCCCAGTCGAACACTGAAGCTTTCTTT,CASSPRSQSNTEAFF
once,TRBJ2-7,TRBV7-8,NA,TGTGCCAGCAGGCTGGCACAGATCGACGAGCAGTACTTC,CASRLAQIDEQYF
NA,TRBJ2-7,TRBV4-1,NA,TGCGCCAGCAGCCAAGGACCAGGGTTACTAGACGAGCAGTACTTC,CASSQGPGLLDEQYF
NA,TRBJ2-5,TRBV15,NA,TGTGCCACCAGTCTCTGGCAGCGCGAGACCCAGTACTTC,CATSLWQRETQYF
NA,TRBJ1-6,TRBV10-3,TRBD1,TGTGCCATCAGTGAGACAATAGCCGGGACAGCTAAAAACTCCTATAATTCACCCCTCCACTTT,CAISETIAGTAKNSYNSPLHF
NA,TRBJ2-7,TRBV11-1,NA,TGTGCCAGCAGCCAAATCAGGGGTTACGAGCAGTACTTC,CASSQIRGYEQYF
NA,TRBJ2-1,TRBV3-1/TRBV3-2,TRBD2,TGTGCCAGCAGCCAAGAGTCAGCGGGAAGGGTTGAGCAGTTCTTC,CASSQESAGRVEQFF
once,TRBJ1-2,TRBV7-9,NA,TGTGCCAGCAGCCCGAGGCGAACAGGGTATGGCTACACCTTC,CASSPRRTGYGYTF
NA,TRBJ2-3,TRBV20-1,TRBD2,TGCAGTGCTAGTCCCCCACGGGGGGGCCACACAGATACGCAGTATTTT,CSASPPRGGHTDTQYF
NA,TRBJ1-5,TRBV9,NA,TGTGCCAGCAGCGTAGATGGAAGGGGTAGCAATCAGCCCCAGCATTTT,CASSVDGRGSNQPQHF
NA,TRBJ2-7,TRBV6-5,NA,TGTGCCAGCAGTTACGGGACCGTCCTCTCCTACGAGCAGTACTTC,CASSYGTVLSYEQYF
NA,TRBJ1-3,TRBV5-6,TRBD1,TGTGCCAGCAGCTTCACCGGGACAGGGGGCAGAAACACCATATATTTT,CASSFTGTGGRNTIYF
NA,TRBJ1-1,TRBV7-9,NA,TGTGCCAGCAGCTTAAGGCTCAGGCAAAAGAACACTGAAGCTTTCTTT,CASSLRLRQKNTEAFF
once,TRBJ2-4,TRBV6-5,NA,TGTGCCAGCAGCCCCAGCGGTACTCCAATTCAGTACTTC,CASSPSGTPIQYF
NA,TRBJ1-4,TRBV6-5,NA,TGTGCCAGCAGTTACGGGGGAACTAATGAAAAACTGTTTTTT,CASSYGGTNEKLFF
NA,TRBJ1-1,TRBV7-3,TRBD1,TGTGCCAGCAGCTTTAGACAGGGGGCGCGGAACACTGAAGCTTTCTTT,CASSFRQGARNTEAFF
NA,TRBJ1-2,TRBV7-2,NA,TGTGCCAGCAGCTTAGGGTGGTCAGAGAACTATGGCTACACCTTC,CASSLGWSENYGYTF
NA,TRBJ1-2,TRBV18,NA,TGTGCCAGCTCACCACCGGAAAGGGCGAACAATGGCTACACCTTC,CASSPPERANNGYTF
NA,TRBJ1-5,TRBV28,NA,TGTGCCACTACTCGGGGGAGCTTTGGACAGCCCCAGCATTTT,CATTRGSFGQPQHF
NA,TRBJ1-6,TRBV19,TRBD1,TGTGCCAGTAGGGAGGGACAGGGGATTAATTCACCCCTCCACTTT,CASREGQGINSPLHF
NA,TRBJ1-1,TRBV10-3,NA,TGTGCCATCAGGGGACCCGAGGGCACTGAAGCTTTCTTT,CAIRGPEGTEAFF
NA,TRBJ1-1,TRBV6-1,NA,TGTGCCAGCAGTGAAATGAACACTGAAGCTTTCTTT,CASSEMNTEAFF
NA,TRBJ2-7,TRBV5-6,TRBD2,TGTGCCAGCAGCTTTAGCGGGACCACCTACGAGCAGTACTTC,CASSFSGTTYEQYF
NA,TRBJ1-1,TRBV19,TRBD1,TGTGCCAGTAGTATCGGAGGACAGGGATTCACTGAAGCTTTCTTT,CASSIGGQGFTEAFF
NA,TRBJ1-4,TRBV5-1,TRBD1,TGCGCCAGCAGCTTCAGCCGGCCGACAGGGGGTGAAAAACTGTTTTTT,CASSFSRPTGGEKLFF
NA,TRBJ1-6,TRBV28,TRBD1,TGTGCCAGCAGTAGGACAGGGACCTATAATTCACCCCTCCACTTT,CASSRTGTYNSPLHF
NA,TRBJ1-6,TRBV5-1,NA,TGCGCCAGCAGCTTGGTTAACGGAATAAATTCACCCCTCCACTTT,CASSLVNGINSPLHF
NA,TRBJ2-7,TRBV15,NA,TGTGCCACCAGCAGAATGAAAGCTTTGAGCTCCTACGAGCAGTACTTC,CATSRMKALSSYEQYF
NA,TRBJ2-7,TRBV3-1/TRBV3-2,TRBD2,TGTGCCAGCAGCCTCCTTTGCGGGAGGAACAGCTCCTACGAGCAGTACTTC,CASSLLCGRNSSYEQYF
NA,TRBJ1-1,TRBV11-2,NA,TGTGCCAGCAGCTTAGCGGGGAACACTGAAGCTTTCTTT,CASSLAGNTEAFF
NA,TRBJ1-3,TRBV7-8,TRBD1,TGTGCCAGCACCCTATATGGACAGGGTTCTGGAAACACCATATATTTT,CASTLYGQGSGNTIYF
NA,TRBJ1-1,TRBV29-1,NA,TGCAGCGTTGTACCCAGGGGACGCGCTGAAGCTTTCTTT,CSVVPRGRAEAFF
NA,TRBJ2-6,TRBV6-2/TRBV6-3,NA,TGTGCCAGCAACCCAGGGTTGGGGGCCAACGTCCTGACTTTC,CASNPGLGANVLTF
NA,TRBJ1-5,TRBV4-1,NA,TGCGCCAGCAGCCAAGCGCGTACAGGGCGTAGTAAGTCGAGCAATCAGCCCCAGCATTTT,CASSQARTGRSKSSNQPQHF
NA,TRBJ1-6,TRBV5-4,NA,TGTGCCAGCAGCTTGGCTGCAGGGGATTACTCACCCCTCCACTTT,CASSLAAGDYSPLHF
once,TRBJ1-2,TRBV2,NA,TGTGCCAGCAGTGACAGGGATCCTATGCTTCTCTATGGCTACACCTTC,CASSDRDPMLLYGYTF